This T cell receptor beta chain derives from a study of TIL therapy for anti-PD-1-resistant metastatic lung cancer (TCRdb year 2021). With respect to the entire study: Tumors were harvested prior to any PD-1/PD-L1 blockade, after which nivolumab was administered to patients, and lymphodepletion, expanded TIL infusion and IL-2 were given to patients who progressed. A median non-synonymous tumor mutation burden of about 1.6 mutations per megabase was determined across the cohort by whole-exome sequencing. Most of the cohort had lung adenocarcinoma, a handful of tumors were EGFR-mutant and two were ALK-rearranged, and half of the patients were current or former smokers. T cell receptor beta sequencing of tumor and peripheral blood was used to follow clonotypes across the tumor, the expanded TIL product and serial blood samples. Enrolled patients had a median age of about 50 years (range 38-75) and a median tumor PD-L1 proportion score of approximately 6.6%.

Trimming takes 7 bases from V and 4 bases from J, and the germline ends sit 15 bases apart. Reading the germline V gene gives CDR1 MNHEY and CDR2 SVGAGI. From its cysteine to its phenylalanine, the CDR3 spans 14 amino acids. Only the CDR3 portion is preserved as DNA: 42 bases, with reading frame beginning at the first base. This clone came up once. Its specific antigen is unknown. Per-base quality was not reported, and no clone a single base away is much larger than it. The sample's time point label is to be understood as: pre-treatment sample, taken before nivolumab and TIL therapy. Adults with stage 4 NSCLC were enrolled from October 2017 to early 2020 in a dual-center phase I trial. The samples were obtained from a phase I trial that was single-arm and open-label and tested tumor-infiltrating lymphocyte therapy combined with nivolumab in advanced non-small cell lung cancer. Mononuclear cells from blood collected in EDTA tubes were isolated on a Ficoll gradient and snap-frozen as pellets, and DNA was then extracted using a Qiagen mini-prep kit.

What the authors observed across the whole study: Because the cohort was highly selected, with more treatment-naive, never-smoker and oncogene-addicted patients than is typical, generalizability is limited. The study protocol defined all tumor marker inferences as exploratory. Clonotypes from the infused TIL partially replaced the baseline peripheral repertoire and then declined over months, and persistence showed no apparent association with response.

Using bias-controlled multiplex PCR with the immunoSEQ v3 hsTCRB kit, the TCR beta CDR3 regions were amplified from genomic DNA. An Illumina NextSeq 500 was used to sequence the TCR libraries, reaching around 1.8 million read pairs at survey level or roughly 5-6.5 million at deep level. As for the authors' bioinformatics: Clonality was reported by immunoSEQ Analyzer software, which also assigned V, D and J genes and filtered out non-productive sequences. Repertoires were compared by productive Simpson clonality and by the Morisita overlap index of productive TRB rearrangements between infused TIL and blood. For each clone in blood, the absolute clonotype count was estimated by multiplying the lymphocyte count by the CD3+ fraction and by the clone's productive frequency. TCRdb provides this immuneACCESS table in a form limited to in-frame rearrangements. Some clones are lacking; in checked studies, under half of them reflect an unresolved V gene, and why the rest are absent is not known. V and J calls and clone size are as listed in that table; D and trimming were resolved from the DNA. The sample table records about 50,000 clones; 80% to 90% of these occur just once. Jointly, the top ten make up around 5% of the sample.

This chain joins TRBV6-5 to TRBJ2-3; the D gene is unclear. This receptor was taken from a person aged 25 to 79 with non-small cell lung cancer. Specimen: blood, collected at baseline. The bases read TGTGCCAGCACCACACCTGTTCGCCCAGATACGCAGTATTTT. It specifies CASTTPVRPDTQYF.